This T cell receptor (beta chain) originates from a study of T cell responses to AZD1222 COVID-19 vaccine. Findings and limits, study-wide: Rises in breadth and depth of Spike-specific TCRs came after two AZD1222 doses. Most donors were white British, females outnumbered males, and clonal diversity was possibly underestimated.

The protocol was immunoSEQ multiplex PCR, while the TCRdb copy is restricted to in-frame clones and leaves out a portion. In the table there are around 78,000 clones, more than 90% of which are singletons. V gave up 5 bases and J gave up 6 bases; unmatched junction bases: 6. The germline V gene has CDR1 MNHEY and CDR2 SVGEGT. This CDR3 has 15 residues. This clone was counted a few times. Its antigen is unknown. The chain joins TRBV6-2 or TRBV6-3 to TRBJ2-5; TRBD2 agrees at 13 bases. The clonotype comes from an adult in good health. The sequencing here drew on peripheral blood, taken on day 0 of AZD1222 vaccination. This CDR3 reads CASSLTSGGRKTQYF. The CDR3 DNA is TGTGCCAGCAGTCTGACTAGCGGGGGGCGAAAGACCCAGTACTTC.